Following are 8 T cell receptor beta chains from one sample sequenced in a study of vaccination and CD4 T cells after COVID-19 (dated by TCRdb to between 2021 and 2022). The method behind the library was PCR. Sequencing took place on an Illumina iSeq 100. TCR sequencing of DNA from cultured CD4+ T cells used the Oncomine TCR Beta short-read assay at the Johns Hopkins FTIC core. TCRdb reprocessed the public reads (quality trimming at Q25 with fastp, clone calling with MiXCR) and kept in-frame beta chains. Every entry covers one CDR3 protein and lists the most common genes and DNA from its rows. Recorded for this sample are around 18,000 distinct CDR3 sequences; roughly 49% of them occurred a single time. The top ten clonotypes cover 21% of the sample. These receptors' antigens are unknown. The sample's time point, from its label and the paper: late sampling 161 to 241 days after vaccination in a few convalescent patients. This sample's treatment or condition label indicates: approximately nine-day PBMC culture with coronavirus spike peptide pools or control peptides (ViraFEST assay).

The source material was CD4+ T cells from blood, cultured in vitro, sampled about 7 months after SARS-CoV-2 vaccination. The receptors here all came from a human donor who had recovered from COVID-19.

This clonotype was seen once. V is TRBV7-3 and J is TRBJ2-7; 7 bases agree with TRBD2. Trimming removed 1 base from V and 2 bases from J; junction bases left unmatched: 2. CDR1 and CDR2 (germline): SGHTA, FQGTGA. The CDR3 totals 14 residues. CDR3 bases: TGTGCCAGCAGCTTAAAGGGAGGGCCCTACGAGCAGTACTTC. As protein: CASSLKGGPYEQYF.

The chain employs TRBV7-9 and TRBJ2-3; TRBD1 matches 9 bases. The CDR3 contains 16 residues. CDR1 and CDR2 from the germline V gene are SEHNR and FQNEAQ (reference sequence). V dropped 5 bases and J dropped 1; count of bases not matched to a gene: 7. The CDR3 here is CASSPRTGVGTDTQYF. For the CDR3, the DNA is TGTGCCAGCAGCCCAAGGACAGGGGTCGGCACAGATACGCAGTATTTT.

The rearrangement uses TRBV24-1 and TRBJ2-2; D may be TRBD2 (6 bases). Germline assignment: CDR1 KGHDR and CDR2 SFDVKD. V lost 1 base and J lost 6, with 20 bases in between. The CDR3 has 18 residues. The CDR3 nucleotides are TGTGCCACCAGTGATTTTGAGGGAAGGAGCGGCGGGGCCGGGGAGCTGTTTTTT. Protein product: CATSDFEGRSGGAGELFF.

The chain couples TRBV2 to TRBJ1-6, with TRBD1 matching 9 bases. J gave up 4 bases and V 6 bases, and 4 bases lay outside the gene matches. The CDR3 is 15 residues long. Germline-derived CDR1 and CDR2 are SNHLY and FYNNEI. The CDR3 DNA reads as TGTGCCAGCAGCACACAGGGGGCATATAATTCACCCCTCCACTTT. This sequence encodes CASSTQGAYNSPLHF.

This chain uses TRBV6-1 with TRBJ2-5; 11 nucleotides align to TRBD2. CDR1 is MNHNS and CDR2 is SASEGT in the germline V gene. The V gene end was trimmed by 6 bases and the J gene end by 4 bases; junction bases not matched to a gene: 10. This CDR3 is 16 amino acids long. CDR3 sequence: CASRGSSGRASETQYF. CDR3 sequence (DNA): TGTGCCAGCAGAGGAAGTAGCGGGAGGGCCTCAGAGACCCAGTACTTC.

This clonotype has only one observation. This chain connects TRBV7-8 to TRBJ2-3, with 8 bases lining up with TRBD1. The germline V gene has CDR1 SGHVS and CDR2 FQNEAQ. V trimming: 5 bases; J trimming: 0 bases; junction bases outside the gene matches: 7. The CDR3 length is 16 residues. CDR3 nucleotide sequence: TGTGCCAGCAGCGGGTGGACAGGGACGAGCACAGATACGCAGTATTTT. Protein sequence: CASSGWTGTSTDTQYF.

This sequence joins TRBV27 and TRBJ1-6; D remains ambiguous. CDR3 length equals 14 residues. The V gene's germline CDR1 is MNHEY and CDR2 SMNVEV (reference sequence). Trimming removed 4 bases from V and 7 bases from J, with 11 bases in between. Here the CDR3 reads CASSWSYGNSPLHF. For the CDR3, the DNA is TGTGCCAGCAGTTGGAGTTACGGGAATTCACCCCTCCACTTT.

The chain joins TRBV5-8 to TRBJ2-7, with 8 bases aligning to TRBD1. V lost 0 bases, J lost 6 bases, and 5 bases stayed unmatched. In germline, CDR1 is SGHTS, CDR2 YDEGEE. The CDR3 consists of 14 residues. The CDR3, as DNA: TGTGCCAGCAGCTTGGGGACAGGGTATGGCGAGCAGTACTTC. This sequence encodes CASSLGTGYGEQYF.